This T cell receptor beta chain was sequenced during a study of blood T cell repertoires in COVID-19. Participant reports of clinical history set cohort assignment. Produced via immunoSEQ multiplex PCR; TCRdb's table is partial and in-frame only. The sample has approximately 220,000 clones; 83% are singletons. The CDR3 totals 13 residues. V lost 7 bases, J lost 8 bases, and 18 bases lay in between. Per the germline V gene, CDR1 is SGHDT and CDR2 is YYEEEE. The receptor was derived from a woman in her 40s who had been exposed to COVID-19. The chain links TRBV5-6 to TRBJ1-2; D gene ambiguous. The sequencing input was PBMCs or T cells enriched from blood (not recorded which). The CDR3 loop reads CASQSAGEYGYTF. The CDR3 coding sequence is TGTGCCAGCCAGTCGGCTGGGGAGTACGGCTACACCTTC.